This TCR beta chain was sequenced during a study of identical twins. It was template switching that added a universal primer site, and there were unique molecular identifiers on the cDNA. MiXCR, applied by TCRdb to the 5' RACE reads, yields one record per CDR3 protein. The sample has 500,000 to 600,000 distinct CDR3 sequences, 22% seen once. J lost 4 bases, V lost 5 bases, and 7 bases had no gene match. This CDR3 spans 14 amino acids. The germline V gene encodes CDR1 SEHNR and CDR2 FQNEAQ (reference sequence). A further study also used this sample, focusing on T cells expressing NK-cell markers.

V gene TRBV7-9 combines with J gene TRBJ2-5, with 7 bases matching TRBD1. The sample comprised CD4+ T cells sorted from blood. This TCR came from a woman between 18 and 29 years old in good health. The CDR3 nucleotides read TGTGCCAGCAGCCCGACAGGGTACGGAGAGACCCAGTACTTC. Residues: CASSPTGYGETQYF.